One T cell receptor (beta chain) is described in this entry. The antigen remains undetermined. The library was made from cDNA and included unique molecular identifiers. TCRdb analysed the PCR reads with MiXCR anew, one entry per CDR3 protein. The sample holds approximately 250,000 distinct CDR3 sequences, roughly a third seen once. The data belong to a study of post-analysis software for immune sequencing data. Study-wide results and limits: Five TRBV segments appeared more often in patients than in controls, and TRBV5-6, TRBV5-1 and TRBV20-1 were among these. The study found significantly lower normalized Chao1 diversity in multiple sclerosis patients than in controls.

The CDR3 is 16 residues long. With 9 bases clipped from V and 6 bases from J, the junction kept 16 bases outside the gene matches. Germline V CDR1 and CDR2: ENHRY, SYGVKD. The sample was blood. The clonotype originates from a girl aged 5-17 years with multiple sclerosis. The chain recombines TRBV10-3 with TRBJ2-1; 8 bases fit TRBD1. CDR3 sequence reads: CAITEPPGTGSNEQFF. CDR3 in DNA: TGTGCCATTACCGAACCCCCCGGGACAGGATCCAATGAGCAGTTCTTC.